These T cell receptor beta chains were read from a single sample in a study of blood T cell repertoires in COVID-19. Clones were read by immunoSEQ multiplex PCR, and TCRdb kept only the in-frame ones, dropping some. The data contain fewer than 450,000 clones, 88% of them singletons. What was sequenced was PBMCs or T cells enriched from blood (not recorded which). The receptors shown here come from a woman between 18 and 29 years old who had recovered from COVID-19. CDR3s include the opening cysteine and the closing phenylalanine or tryptophan. Each record gives: clone size, D gene, V gene, J gene, CDR3 DNA, CDR3 protein. A D gene is named only where the DNA matches it firmly. Size tells how often a clone was seen (once, few, many) or the class of an expanded clone, and some rows leave it out.

-	TRBD1	TRBV15	TRBJ2-6	TGTGCCACCAGCAGAGATAGGGGGCTCGGGGCCAACGTCCTGACTTTC	CATSRDRGLGANVLTF
-	TRBD1	TRBV19	TRBJ2-4	TGTGCCAGTAGTGGGACAGTAGCCAAAAACATTCAGTACTTC	CASSGTVAKNIQYF
-	-	TRBV18	TRBJ1-1	TGTGCCAGCTCACCTCCGGGTCGCGAGGGTACTGAAGCTTTCTTT	CASSPPGREGTEAFF
-	-	TRBV3-1/TRBV3-2	TRBJ1-4	TGTGCCAGCAGCCAGGTACAGGGAGTTAGACTGTTTTTT	CASSQVQGVRLFF
few	-	TRBV18	TRBJ1-2	TGTGCCAGCTCACCCCAGGGAGGAAAGGATGGCTACACCTTC	CASSPQGGKDGYTF
-	TRBD2	TRBV10-3	TRBJ2-1	TGTGCCATCAGTGAGACTAGCGGGCTATCTCAGAACAATGAGCAGTTCTTC	CAISETSGLSQNNEQFF
-	-	TRBV7-8	TRBJ2-3	TGTGCCAGCAGCTTAGCACCCACTTACACAGATACGCAGTATTTT	CASSLAPTYTDTQYF
-	TRBD2	TRBV3-1/TRBV3-2	TRBJ2-7	TGTGCCAGCAGCCCCGTAGGAGCGGGGGTTGAGCAGTACTTC	CASSPVGAGVEQYF
-	-	TRBV6-6	TRBJ1-5	TGTGCCAGCAGTCGAGACGGGGGTTTAAGCAATCAGCCCCAGCATTTT	CASSRDGGLSNQPQHF
-	-	TRBV9	TRBJ1-2	TGTGCCAGCAGCGCCGACGGGGCTAACTATGGCTACACCTTC	CASSADGANYGYTF
-	TRBD1	TRBV28	TRBJ2-2	TGTGCCACAAGGACCGGGACAGCGAACACCGGGGAGCTGTTTTTT	CATRTGTANTGELFF